This passage covers 9 T cell receptor beta chains from one sample sequenced in a study of blood T cell repertoires in COVID-19. Sequenced by immunoSEQ multiplex PCR; TCRdb stores in-frame clones only, minus some. The sample contains 150,000 to 170,000 clones, about 80% of which appear only once. Material for sequencing was peripheral blood. All receptors derive from a woman in her sixties with acute or convalescent COVID-19.

The chain combines TRBV18 with TRBJ2-1; TRBD2 matches 9 bases. The length of the CDR3 is 15 residues. V trimming: 6 bases; J trimming: 2 bases; junction bases outside the gene matches: 5. The germline V gene has CDR1 KGHSH and CDR2 LQKENI. The CDR3 reads CASSLGGGAYNEQFF. DNA of the CDR3: TGTGCCAGCTCCCTCGGCGGGGGGGCCTACAATGAGCAGTTCTTC.

With regard to this clone: This sample also contains other DNA sequences that code for the same CDR3. The genes are TRBV5-1 and TRBJ1-1, with TRBD1 as a possible D gene (6 bases). The CDR3 extends over 14 amino acids. CDR1 is SGHRS, CDR2 YFSETQ, per germline. Trimming stripped 4 bases from V and 2 bases from J, with 12 bases between. This CDR3 reads CASSLDRANTEAFF. The CDR3 nucleotides are TGCGCCAGCAGCCTGGACAGAGCTAACACTGAAGCTTTCTTT.

The CDR3 is CASSQDKGRGSAAYYGYTF. The CDR3 nucleotides are TGTGCCAGCAGCCAAGATAAGGGCAGGGGATCCGCCGCTTACTATGGCTACACCTTC. This chain links TRBV4-2 with TRBJ1-2, with D tentatively TRBD1 (6 bases). The V and J ends lost 0 bases and 3 bases respectively, with 23 bases between them. This CDR3 is 19 amino acids long. Germline V lookup: CDR1 LGHNA, CDR2 YNFKEQ.

Concerning this clone: Different DNA sequences within this sample yield the same CDR3. The rearrangement links TRBV5-1 to TRBJ2-1; TRBD2 aligns across 13 bases. Germline lookup yields CDR1 SGHRS and CDR2 YFSETQ. The V and J ends lost 4 bases and 1 base, in that order; junction bases with no gene match: 5. This CDR3 region has 17 residues. The CDR3 reads CASSPRLAGGSYNEQFF. Written as DNA, the CDR3 is TGCGCCAGCAGCCCGAGACTAGCGGGGGGTTCCTACAATGAGCAGTTCTTC. Variable domain in full (rest from reference TRBV5-1 and TRBJ2-1): KAGVTQTPRYLIKTRGQQVTLSCSPISGHRSVSWYQQTPGQGLQFLFEYFSETQRNKGNFPGRFSGRQFSNSRSEMNVSTLELGDSALYLCASSPRLAGGSYNEQFFGPGTRLTVL.

The chain recombines TRBV24-1 with TRBJ2-5, with D perhaps TRBD1 (6 bases). CDR1 is KGHDR, CDR2 SFDVKD, per germline. This CDR3 comprises 15 residues. V was cut by 4 bases and J by 5 bases, with 16 bases left in between. CDR3 in DNA: TGTGCCACCAGTGACCACCGGACAGTCATCGAGACCCAGTACTTC. Translating it yields CATSDHRTVIETQYF.

The rearrangement uses TRBV7-9 and TRBJ1-1, with 7 bases lining up with TRBD1. The CDR3 sequence is 16 residues long. V dropped 5 bases and J dropped 1; count of bases not matched to a gene: 10. Germline CDR1 SEHNR, CDR2 FQNEAQ (reference sequence). The CDR3 DNA follows: TGTGCCAGCAGCCCTCCCCGCAGACAGGGGAACACTGAAGCTTTCTTT. This sequence encodes CASSPPRRQGNTEAFF. Combining the CDR3 with reference TRBV7-9 and TRBJ1-1 gives the whole variable domain DTGVSQNPRHKITKRGQNVTFRCDPISEHNRLYWYRQTLGQGPEFLTYFQNEAQLEKSRLLSDRFSAERPKGSFSTLEIQRTEQGDSAMYLCASSPPRRQGNTEAFFGQGTRLTVV.

The V and J genes are TRBV18 and TRBJ2-7, with unresolved D. V was shortened by 2 bases and J by 2 bases, with 10 bases between the two germline ends. The length of the CDR3 is 14 residues. Germline V gives CDR1 KGHSH, CDR2 LQKENI. CDR3 residues: CASSPTYATYEQYV. The CDR3 DNA reads TGTGCCAGCTCACCAACCTATGCGACCTACGAGCAGTACGTC.

The table lists this clone with a few counts. This chain links TRBV27 with TRBJ1-4, with TRBD1 matching 7 bases. The germline V gene has CDR1 MNHEY and CDR2 SMNVEV (reference sequence). The V gene end was trimmed by 5 bases and the J gene end by 5 bases; junction bases not matched to a gene: 5. This CDR3 has 14 residues. The CDR3 is CASSLTGINEKLFF. The CDR3 coding sequence is TGTGCCAGCAGTCTGACAGGGATCAATGAAAAACTGTTTTTT.

The CDR3 DNA sequence: TGTGCCAGCAGTTTAAACGGGGGCTACGAGCAGTACGTC. Its protein product is CASSLNGGYEQYV. The chain employs TRBV12-3 or TRBV12-4 and TRBJ2-7, with D possibly TRBD2 on 6 matching bases. The V end was cut by 2 bases, the J end by 3 bases, with 8 bases between. The CDR3 extends over 13 amino acids.